Listed below are T cell receptor beta chains from one sample, sequenced in a study of somatic mutations in cytotoxic T cells in rheumatoid arthritis. Produced via immunoSEQ multiplex PCR; TCRdb's table is partial and in-frame only. The sample includes around 15,000 clones, 55% to 85% of them seen just once. Sequenced sample: CD8+ T cells sorted from blood. All receptors come from an adult with rheumatoid arthritis. Each CDR3 is given with its conserved first and last residue. A D gene is named only where the DNA matches it firmly. Clone size is shown for a subset of rows, as once, few, many or a class of expanded clone.

j_call v_call clone_size d_call cdr3_nt cdr3_aa
TRBJ2-3 TRBV4-3 NA TRBD2 TGCGCCAGCAGCCCTACGACTAGCTATTCGGGAGATACGCAGTATTTT CASSPTTSYSGDTQYF
TRBJ1-1 TRBV9 once NA TGTGCCAGCAGCGTATACGAGGCAGGAGAGGCTTTCTTT CASSVYEAGEAFF
TRBJ2-7 TRBV7-8 NA TRBD1 TGTGCCAGCAGCTTACGACAGGGTAACGAGCAGTACTTC CASSLRQGNEQYF
TRBJ2-7 TRBV7-8 NA NA TGTGCCAGCAGCTTAGCGGAAGGCAGGGTGAAGTCCGAGCAGTACTTC CASSLAEGRVKSEQYF
TRBJ2-5 TRBV6-5 NA TRBD1 TGTGCCAGCGGGATCCTCGGACAGGGCGGGGAGACCCAGTACTTC CASGILGQGGETQYF
TRBJ1-1 TRBV5-4 once NA TGTGCCAGCAGCGCCTCTGGGACATTGAACACTGAAGCTTTCTTT CASSASGTLNTEAFF
TRBJ2-7 TRBV5-6 NA TRBD1 TGTGCCAGCAGCTTCCCCGGGACAGGGGTTCACGAGCAGTACTTC CASSFPGTGVHEQYF
TRBJ2-3 TRBV7-9 NA TRBD1 TGTGCCAGCAGCTTTGATAGGGGGCAAGATACGCAGTATTTT CASSFDRGQDTQYF
TRBJ2-5 TRBV7-9 once TRBD2 TGTGCCAGCAGCGGGTGGGGTGGTAGCGGGGGCCAAGAGACCCAGTACTTC CASSGWGGSGGQETQYF
TRBJ1-4 TRBV6-6 once TRBD1 TGTGCCAGCAGTTACCCCGACAGGACAGGGTATGAAAAACTGTTTTTT CASSYPDRTGYEKLFF
TRBJ1-2 TRBV7-2 large NA TGTGCCAGCAGCTTCGGCAGTCACTATGGCTACACCTTC CASSFGSHYGYTF
TRBJ1-5 TRBV7-2 NA TRBD1 TGTGCCAGCAGCTTAGGGACAGGGGATCAGCCCCAGCATTTT CASSLGTGDQPQHF
TRBJ2-5 TRBV11-2 NA TRBD2 TGTGCCAGCAGCAACCCAGCGGGGGGCGGAGAGACCCAGTACTTC CASSNPAGGGETQYF
TRBJ2-5 TRBV7-8 NA NA TGTGCCAGCAGCCAAGGAATGAGTCCCGCGGGGACCCAGTACTTC CASSQGMSPAGTQYF
TRBJ1-2 TRBV7-9 few NA TGTGCCAGCAGCTTAGCGGGGCTCTATGGCTACACCTTC CASSLAGLYGYTF
TRBJ1-5 TRBV18 NA NA TGTGCCAGCTCACCCCCGGGTAGCCAGCCCCAGCATTTT CASSPPGSQPQHF
TRBJ1-1 TRBV9 NA NA TGTGCCAGCAGCGCCAACCCGGGCCACACTGAAGCTTTCTTT CASSANPGHTEAFF
TRBJ1-5 TRBV9 NA NA TGTGCCAGCGGGGGGGCCAATCAGCCCCAGCATTTT CASGGANQPQHF
TRBJ2-3 TRBV27 once NA TGTGCCAGCGGCCCGCTTAGTCGTACGCAGTATTTT CASGPLSRTQYF
TRBJ2-5 TRBV7-8 NA NA TGTGCCAGCAGCTTATCGCAGGTCCTGGGGGAAGAGACCCAGTACTTC CASSLSQVLGEETQYF
TRBJ1-4 TRBV4-1 NA NA TGCGCCAGCAGCCAAGGGGGGAATGAAAAACTGTTTTTT CASSQGGNEKLFF
TRBJ2-7 TRBV19 NA NA TGTGCCAGCTCGGACAGCTACGAGCAGTACTTC CASSDSYEQYF
TRBJ2-3 TRBV14 NA NA TGTGCCAGCAGCGGGGCAGATACGCAGTATTTT CASSGADTQYF
TRBJ2-7 TRBV5-1 few TRBD2 TGCGCCAGCAGCGGGACTACATCCTACGAGCAGTACTTC CASSGTTSYEQYF
TRBJ2-1 TRBV7-9 once TRBD2 TGTGCCAGCAGCTTAGTTGAGACTAGCGATTTCGATGAGCAGTTCTTC CASSLVETSDFDEQFF
TRBJ1-4 TRBV2 NA NA TGTGCCAGCAGCCCAGTCATCAGAGTAGGTGAAAAACTGTTTTTT CASSPVIRVGEKLFF
TRBJ2-1 TRBV2 NA NA TGTGCCAGCACCGAGTTTAAAGGCAATGAGCAGTTCTTC CASTEFKGNEQFF
TRBJ2-7 TRBV11-2 NA NA TGTGCCAGCAGCTTAGAAGCAGGGGACGAGCAGTACTTC CASSLEAGDEQYF
TRBJ2-2 TRBV7-9 NA NA TGTGCCAGCAGCCGAACAGGGAGGGACATACCCGGGGAGCTGTTTTTT CASSRTGRDIPGELFF